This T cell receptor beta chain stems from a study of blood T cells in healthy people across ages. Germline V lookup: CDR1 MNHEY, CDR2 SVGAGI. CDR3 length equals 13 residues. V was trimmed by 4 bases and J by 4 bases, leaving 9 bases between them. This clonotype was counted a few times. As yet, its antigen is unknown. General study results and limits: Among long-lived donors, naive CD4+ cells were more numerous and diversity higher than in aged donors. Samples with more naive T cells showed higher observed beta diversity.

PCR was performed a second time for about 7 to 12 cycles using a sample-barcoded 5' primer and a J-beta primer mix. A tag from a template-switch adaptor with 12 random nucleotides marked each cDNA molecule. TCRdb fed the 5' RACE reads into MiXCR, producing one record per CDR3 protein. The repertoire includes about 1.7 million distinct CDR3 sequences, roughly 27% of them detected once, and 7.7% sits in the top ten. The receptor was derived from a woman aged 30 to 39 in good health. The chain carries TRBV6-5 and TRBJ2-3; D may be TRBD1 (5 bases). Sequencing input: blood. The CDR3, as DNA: TGTGCCAGCAGTTTTACCAGGGCAGATACGCAGTATTTT. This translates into CASSFTRADTQYF.